This T cell receptor (beta chain) originates from a study of T cell responses to AZD1222 COVID-19 vaccine. Study at large: Analysis merged second doses at about 4 or about 12 weeks.

Profiled with immunoSEQ multiplex PCR; TCRdb holds only in-frame clones, not every one. The table has roughly 140,000 clones, about nine tenths seen once; the top ten hold 1.5% to 2%. Findings and caveats of the study: Spike as a whole was targeted by vaccine-associated CD4 TCRs, dominant at 160-218 and 743-854.

A note on this clone: Its antigen is as yet unknown.

This CDR3 contains 16 residues. The V end lost 2 bases, the J end lost 0 bases, and 11 bases lay between the germline ends. Germline assignment: CDR1 KGHSH and CDR2 LQKENI. The sequence came from an adult in good health. Here the sequenced sample was peripheral blood, taken on day 0 of AZD1222 vaccination. The V gene is TRBV18, the J gene TRBJ2-1; D remains ambiguous. DNA of the CDR3: TGTGCCAGCTCACCAAATCGGCTCAGCTCCTACAATGAGCAGTTCTTC. Translated, it gives CASSPNRLSSYNEQFF.